Below, 9 T cell receptor beta chains from the same sample are listed, as sequenced in a study of regulatory T cells in long-lasting Graves disease (dated by TCRdb to the early 2020s). To prepare the library, multiplex PCR was applied. The listed sequencing device is Illumina HiSeq 4000. CDR3 regions were amplified by Arm-PCR with iRepertoire HTBI primers to construct TCR beta libraries. TCRdb cleaned the public reads at Q25 with fastp, built clones with MiXCR and kept in-frame beta chains. Every distinct CDR3 protein forms one entry, paired with its most common genes and DNA. Here the sample has around 300,000 distinct CDR3 sequences; roughly 21% occur a single time. Together, the top ten hold roughly three fifths of the sample. The time point label, as the study defines it: persistent/refractory GD, antithyroid drugs over 5 years with positive TRAb. RNA was extracted from PBMCs in TRIzol for both TCR sequencing and RNA sequencing.

The input for sequencing was peripheral blood mononuclear cells (PBMCs), taken when the disease was refractory, from a patient treated with antithyroid drugs. The origin of the receptors is a female donor with Graves disease.

This sequence joins TRBV29-1 and TRBJ2-7, with D possibly TRBD2 on 5 matching bases. V dropped 7 bases and J dropped 2 bases, with 12 bases sitting between them. The CDR3 has 12 residues. Germline V gives CDR1 SQVTM, CDR2 ANQGSEA. The chain's CDR3 is CSAEVGPYEQYF. Here the CDR3 DNA reads TGCAGCGCGGAGGTCGGTCCCTACGAGCAGTACTTC.

The V gene is TRBV7-9, the J gene TRBJ2-5, with TRBD2 as a possible D gene (5 bases). Germline loops: CDR1 SEHNR, CDR2 FQNEAQ (reference sequence). CDR3 length equals 13 residues. The germline V and J ends were trimmed by 6 bases and 5 bases, with 13 bases remaining between them. This CDR3 reads CASSSRDWETQYF. CDR3 coding DNA: TGTGCCAGCAGTTCCCGGGATTGGGAGACCCAGTACTTC.

The chain recombines TRBV20-1 with TRBJ2-7; D remains ambiguous. CDR3 length: 12 amino acids. V lost 3 bases, J lost 4 bases, and 10 bases lay in between. The germline gives CDR1 DFQATT, CDR2 SNEGSKA (reference sequence). The CDR3, as DNA: TGCAGTGCTAGTCCTAAAGGATACGAGCAGTACTTC. It specifies CSASPKGYEQYF.

This clonotype has just a few counts. The V and J genes are TRBV7-2 and TRBJ2-7, with 13 bases aligning to TRBD2. CDR3 length equals 14 residues. V lost 4 bases, J lost 3 bases, and 0 bases stayed unmatched. In germline, CDR1 is SGHTA, CDR2 FQGNSA. The CDR3 protein is CASSWTSGGYEQYF. CDR3 nucleotide sequence: TGTGCCAGCAGCTGGACTAGCGGGGGCTACGAGCAGTACTTC.

The chain couples TRBV20-1 to TRBJ2-7; a weak D match, TRBD2 (5 bases). Trimming took 0 bases from V and 3 from J, leaving 12 bases between them. The germline V gene encodes CDR1 DFQATT and CDR2 SNEGSKA (reference sequence). The CDR3 loop spans 14 amino acids. The CDR3 DNA is TGCAGTGCTAGAGACCTAGCTGTCGGCTACGAGCAGTACTTC. It yields the protein CSARDLAVGYEQYF.

The gene calls are TRBV30 and TRBJ1-3; 10 nucleotides agree with TRBD1. Trimming removed 5 bases from V and 0 bases from J; junction bases left unmatched: 4. This CDR3 comprises 15 residues. Germline loops: CDR1 GTSNPN, CDR2 SVGIG (reference sequence). The CDR3 here is CAWDRGLTSGNTIYF. The CDR3 nucleotides are TGTGCCTGGGACAGGGGGCTCACCTCTGGAAACACCATATATTTT.

The chain joins TRBV5-1 to TRBJ2-2; 7 bases fit TRBD1. This CDR3 region has 13 residues. The V gene end was trimmed by 6 bases and the J gene end by 7 bases; junction bases not matched to a gene: 6. Germline V gene data show CDR1 as SGHRS and CDR2 as YFSETQ. As DNA, the CDR3 is TGCGCCAGCACCGGGACAGTCGGCGGGGAGCTGTTTTTT. Translation gives CASTGTVGGELFF.

The table lists this clonotype with a few counts. The chain uses TRBV6-1 and TRBJ2-7; 10 bases align to TRBD2. This CDR3 is built from 15 residues. J was trimmed by 2 bases and V by 6 bases; bases with no gene match: 7. CDR1 and CDR2 (germline): MNHNS, SASEGT. The DNA of the CDR3 is TGTGCCAGCAGCATAACTAGCGGGGAAACCTACGAGCAGTACTTC. Protein product: CASSITSGETYEQYF.

A word on this clonotype: The junction does not match germline at one end; this may be a read error. The V call is TRBV5-1, the J call TRBJ2-3, with D possibly TRBD1 on 6 matching bases. CDR3 size: 15 residues. The V gene's germline CDR1 is SGHRS and CDR2 YFSETQ. In nucleotides, the CDR3 is TGTGCCAGCAGCTACCCAGGGGATAGCACAGATACGCAGTATTTT. This translates into CASSYPGDSTDTQYF.